The sequence of this T cell receptor (beta chain) was determined in a study of cytotoxic CD8 clonotypes in ibrutinib-treated CLL. Study as a whole: Within the patient group, 11 were relapsed/refractory and approximately 14 treatment-naive, and 17 were IGHV unmutated. An average of 255,043 productive templates and tens of thousands of productive rearrangements was obtained per sample. Study-wide results and caveats: Clonality, elevated at ibrutinib response, dropped back toward baseline at progression.

Of note for this clone: Its antigen is currently unknown.

The CDR3 length is 17 residues. From germline, CDR1 is MNHEY and CDR2 SMNVEV (reference sequence). V was clipped by 0 bases and J by 3 bases; unmatched bases: 9. Clones were sequenced by immunoSEQ multiplex PCR, and TCRdb holds only the in-frame ones, with some missing. The table lists 150,000 to 200,000 clones, about 88% of them singletons, with around 3% in the top ten. The sample consisted of PBMCs, taken at disease progression, from a patient treated with ibrutinib. This sequence originates from a human donor with chronic lymphocytic leukemia. The genes are TRBV27 and TRBJ2-7; 9 bases fit TRBD2. The CDR3 bases are TGTGCCAGCAGTTTATCGATGTCGACTAGCGGTCGCTACGAGCAGTACTTC. Translating it yields CASSLSMSTSGRYEQYF.